Shown below are 21 T cell receptor beta chains from a single sample sequenced in a study of T-cell memory formation after mild COVID-19. TCRdb passed the 5' RACE reads through MiXCR, listing each CDR3 protein once. The table has approximately 260,000 distinct CDR3 sequences, around 16% seen once. The sample taken for sequencing was PBMCs or a T cell subset sorted from them (not recorded which). These receptors were taken from a man between 18 and 35 years old who had mild COVID-19 (a few samples of this study predate the infection). Cell type and time point are not known.

At least ten counts were recorded for this clonotype. The chain couples TRBV12-3 or TRBV12-4 to TRBJ2-7; D is ambiguous. The CDR3 contains 12 residues. V was cut by 6 bases and J by 4 bases, with 10 bases left in between. CDR3 bases: TGTGCCAGCAGGTCACTTGGGTACGAGCAGTACTTC. It translates to CASRSLGYEQYF.

The V and J genes are TRBV12-3 or TRBV12-4 and TRBJ1-1; D is possibly TRBD1 (5 bases). The V and J ends lost 7 bases and 7 bases respectively, with 10 bases between them. The CDR3 is 11 amino acids. CDR3 residues: CASNSQGEAFF. The CDR3 DNA sequence: TGTGCCAGCAACTCGCAGGGTGAAGCTTTCTTT.

The chain uses TRBV5-1 and TRBJ1-1; TRBD1 is a possible D gene (5 bases). In germline, CDR1 is SGHRS, CDR2 YFSETQ. The CDR3 is made up of 14 amino acids. V lost 7 bases and J 0 bases, leaving 13 bases between the germline ends. The CDR3 DNA is TGCGCCAGCGGTCTCGAGGGGATGAACACTGAAGCTTTCTTT. Amino acids: CASGLEGMNTEAFF.

In this sample, this clonotype turned up many times. The V and J genes are TRBV7-2 and TRBJ2-3, with D hard to call. The germline V and J ends were trimmed by 5 bases and 1 base, with 16 bases remaining between them. The CDR3 spans 16 residues. CDR1 SGHTA and CDR2 FQGNSA come from the germline V gene. Written as DNA, the CDR3 is TGTGCCAGCAGCCATAACTTAGTAGGCGGCACAGATACGCAGTATTTT. It specifies CASSHNLVGGTDTQYF.

This clonotype was picked up a small number of times. The chain recombines TRBV4-2 with TRBJ2-3; the D is unclear. This CDR3 has 14 amino acids. V lost 0 bases and J lost 2, with 6 bases in between. Germline CDR1 is LGHNA and CDR2 is YNFKEQ. CDR3 region: CASSQESPTDTQYF. The CDR3 DNA is TGTGCCAGCAGCCAAGAGAGTCCCACAGATACGCAGTATTTT.

The genes are TRBV7-9 and TRBJ2-5; D assignment may be TRBD1 or TRBD2 (6 bases each). The CDR3 sequence is 15 residues long. Germline V CDR1 and CDR2: SEHNR, FQNEAQ (reference sequence). V was cut by 2 bases and J by 5 bases, with 15 bases left in between. Here the CDR3 DNA reads TGTGCCAGCAGCTTATCTGTGGGGGGCGGGGAGACCCAGTACTTC. Translating gives CASSLSVGGGETQYF.

This clonotype was seen a handful of times. CDR3 bases: TGCAGCGTTGAATATGGGACTAGCGGGGGGGATGAGCAGTTCTTC. Encoded protein: CSVEYGTSGGDEQFF. The gene calls are TRBV29-1 and TRBJ2-1; 16 bases align to TRBD2. The CDR3 consists of 15 residues. The germline CDR1 and CDR2 sequences are SQVTM and ANQGSEA. V gave up 2 bases and J gave up 8 bases; unmatched junction bases: 3.

This clonotype was detected only a few times. This chain uses TRBV20-1 with TRBJ2-4, with D perhaps TRBD1 (6 bases). The length of the CDR3 is 17 residues. Germline CDR1 is DFQATT and CDR2 is SNEGSKA (reference sequence). Deletions cut 2 bases from V and 5 bases from J, with 22 bases between. Here the CDR3 DNA reads TGCAGTGCTAGATCCTCACCTGGGGGCGCGTTACAAAACATTCAGTACTTC. Translated: CSARSSPGGALQNIQYF.

The chain combines TRBV15 with TRBJ1-5, with unresolved D. The germline gives CDR1 LNHNV, CDR2 YYDKDF (reference sequence). The CDR3 length is 13 residues. V dropped 8 bases and J dropped 1 base, with 9 bases sitting between them. The CDR3 coding sequence is TGTGCCACCCAGGTAGCAAGCAATCAGCCCCAGCATTTT. Its protein product is CATQVASNQPQHF.

This clonotype came up a few times. The V gene is TRBV25-1, the J gene TRBJ1-2; D gene uncertain. Germline values: CDR1 MGHDK, CDR2 SYGVNS. The CDR3 is 14 amino acids. V was pared by 0 bases and J by 4 bases, with 9 bases between. The CDR3 reads CASSEYVTGYGYTF. In DNA form, the CDR3 reads TGTGCCAGCAGTGAATATGTAACTGGCTATGGCTACACCTTC.

This clonotype was seen just once. The rearrangement joins TRBV7-9 to TRBJ2-1; TRBD1 or TRBD2 may be the D gene (6 bases each). The CDR3 loop spans 16 amino acids. The germline V and J ends were trimmed by 6 bases and 4 bases, with 19 bases remaining between them. CDR1 is SEHNR and CDR2 is FQNEAQ in the germline V gene (reference sequence). CDR3 residues: CASSDNRAGGYNEQFF. The DNA of the CDR3 is TGTGCCAGCAGTGACAACAGGGCTGGAGGGTACAATGAGCAGTTCTTC.

This sequence joins TRBV15 and TRBJ2-3; D is ambiguous. The CDR3 contains 13 residues. The V and J ends lost 1 base and 1 base respectively, with 3 bases between them. Germline-derived CDR1 and CDR2 are LNHNV and YYDKDF (reference sequence). CDR3 nucleotide sequence: TGTGCCACCAGCAGAGCGGGCACAGATACGCAGTATTTT. Amino acids: CATSRAGTDTQYF.

There are a few counts of this clonotype. V is TRBV7-9 and J is TRBJ2-5, with 15 bases aligning to TRBD2. V lost 5 bases, J lost 11 bases, and 12 bases stayed unmatched. CDR1 is SEHNR and CDR2 is FQNEAQ in the germline V gene (reference sequence). There are 16 residues in the CDR3. CDR3 bases: TGTGCCAGCAGCAACCCGGGACTAGCGGGGGGACACGGGCAGTACTTC. Amino acid sequence: CASSNPGLAGGHGQYF.

The chain is built from TRBV25-1 and TRBJ2-4; D is unresolved. Germline lookup yields CDR1 MGHDK and CDR2 SYGVNS. V was pared by 2 bases and J by 7 bases, with 12 bases between. This CDR3 contains 14 residues. The CDR3 coding sequence is TGTGCCAGCAGTGAAGAGTATATTGGGAACATTCAGTACTTC. As protein: CASSEEYIGNIQYF. Filled out from reference TRBV25-1 and TRBJ2-4, the complete variable domain reads EADIYQTPRYLVIGTGKKITLECSQTMGHDKMYWYQQDPGMELHLIHYSYGVNSTEKGDLSSESTVSRIRTEHFPLTLESARPSHTSQYLCASSEEYIGNIQYFGAGTRLSVL.

The V and J genes are TRBV10-3 and TRBJ1-1, with TRBD1 matching 8 bases. Germline V gene data show CDR1 as ENHRY and CDR2 as SYGVKD. Trimming cost V 4 bases and J 1 base; bases outside gene matches: 8. The CDR3 has 16 residues. Here the CDR3 reads CAISAPRGTGNTEAFF. CDR3 in DNA: TGTGCCATCAGTGCCCCTCGGGGGACAGGGAACACTGAAGCTTTCTTT.

This clonotype was seen a handful of times. The V and J genes are TRBV13 and TRBJ2-1; 9 bases line up with TRBD1. The germline V gene has CDR1 PRHDT and CDR2 FYEKMQ (reference sequence). J lost 5 bases, V lost 4 bases, and 9 bases had no gene match. The CDR3 length is 16 residues. CDR3 loop: CASSSPGTGNDNEQFF. CDR3 coding DNA: TGTGCCAGCAGCTCACCCGGGACAGGGAATGACAATGAGCAGTTCTTC.

The table lists this clonotype with a few counts. The chain combines TRBV20-1 with TRBJ2-7; 9 nucleotides agree with TRBD1. This CDR3 is 14 amino acids long. V was clipped by 3 bases and J by 5 bases; unmatched bases: 8. Germline loops: CDR1 DFQATT, CDR2 SNEGSKA (reference sequence). CDR3 residues: CSASLRTGVNEQYV. CDR3 sequence (DNA): TGCAGTGCTAGCCTACGGACAGGGGTCAACGAGCAGTACGTC.

The chain carries TRBV11-3 and TRBJ2-5; D perhaps matches TRBD2 (6 bases). V was cut by 6 bases and J by 7 bases, with 15 bases left in between. The CDR3 extends over 13 amino acids. Germline CDR1 reads SGHNT; CDR2 reads YENEEA. Here the CDR3 reads CASSPETRGTQYF. CDR3 DNA: TGTGCCAGCAGTCCCGAGACGCGGGGGACCCAGTACTTC.

In its sample, this clonotype was seen a few times. The V call is TRBV4-1, the J call TRBJ2-2, with D perhaps TRBD1 (6 bases). V was cut by 6 bases and J by 6 bases, with 20 bases left in between. Per the germline V gene, CDR1 is MGHRA and CDR2 is YSYEKL. The CDR3 is made up of 16 amino acids. CDR3 coding DNA: TGCGCCAGCAGAGGTGCTAACAGGGTGATCGCCGGGGAGCTGTTTTTT. Translation gives CASRGANRVIAGELFF.

This clonotype was detected only a few times. The rearrangement uses TRBV28 and TRBJ2-3; 8 bases fit TRBD1. With V trimmed by 7 bases and J by 6 bases, 6 bases remained unmatched. This CDR3 region has 13 residues. Per germline, CDR1 MDHEN and CDR2 SYDVKM. In DNA form, the CDR3 reads TGTGCCAGCATTCTTTCAGGGGGCGATACGCAGTATTTT. This gives the protein CASILSGGDTQYF.

V and J are TRBV7-9 and TRBJ1-1; unclear D gene. V lost 5 bases and J 4 bases, leaving 17 bases between the germline ends. Germline loops: CDR1 SEHNR, CDR2 FQNEAQ (reference sequence). The CDR3 covers 15 residues. In DNA, the CDR3 is TGTGCCAGCAGCCTGCCAGGTGGGTCGGGCACTGAAGCTTTCTTT. Its protein product is CASSLPGGSGTEAFF.